These 7 T cell receptor beta chains originate from one sample sequenced in a study of T cell responses to AZD1222 COVID-19 vaccine. Here immunoSEQ multiplex PCR was the method, and the copy in TCRdb shows in-frame clones only, minus some. The sample consists of 250,000 or so clones, 90% to 95% of them appearing once. Here the sequenced sample was peripheral blood, taken on day 0 of AZD1222 vaccination. All receptors come from an adult in good health.

The CDR3 nucleotides are TGTGCCAGCAGCCTCTACGGAGCGGGCGAGGGACAGTTCTTC. This gives the protein CASSLYGAGEGQFF. This chain uses TRBV7-2 with TRBJ2-1, with a weak D call TRBD2 (6 bases). Germline V gene sequence: CDR1 SGHTA, CDR2 FQGNSA. V lost 5 bases, J lost 13 bases, and 21 bases lay in between. This CDR3 is 14 amino acids long.

A single count supports this clone. The genes are TRBV7-2 and TRBJ1-6; 7 bases are shared with TRBD1. The V gene end was trimmed by 5 bases and the J gene end by 10 bases; junction bases not matched to a gene: 11. The CDR3 consists of 15 residues. CDR1 and CDR2 from the germline V gene are SGHTA and FQGNSA. CDR3 DNA: TGTGCCAGCAGCCCGGGACAGAGGGGAGTCTCACCCCTCCACTTT. It codes for CASSPGQRGVSPLHF.

The rearrangement links TRBV5-6 to TRBJ1-1; the D gene is possibly TRBD1 (5 bases). Germline V gene data show CDR1 as SGHDT and CDR2 as YYEEEE. V was clipped by 1 base and J by 1 base, with 11 bases between them. The CDR3 loop spans 15 amino acids. The CDR3 reads CASSLNWGGNTEAFF. DNA for the CDR3: TGTGCCAGCAGCTTGAACTGGGGCGGGAACACTGAAGCTTTCTTT. Combining the CDR3 with reference TRBV5-6 and TRBJ1-1 gives the whole variable domain DAGVTQSPTHLIKTRGQQVTLRCSPKSGHDTVSWYQQALGQGPQFIFQYYEEEERQRGNFPDRFSGHQFPNYSSELNVNALLLGDSALYLCASSLNWGGNTEAFFGQGTRLTVV.

V and J are TRBV28 and TRBJ2-7; 9 bases are a match to TRBD1. There are 15 residues in the CDR3. Germline V CDR1 and CDR2: MDHEN, SYDVKM. The trim removed 7 bases at V and 3 bases at J, leaving 10 bases unmatched. The CDR3 DNA follows: TGTGCCAGCATCAATTTTGGGACAGGGAACTACGAGCAGTACTTC. Translation gives CASINFGTGNYEQYF.

This rearrangement joins TRBV3-1 (or the pseudogene TRBV3-2) to TRBJ2-1, with 7 bases identical to TRBD1. Germline CDR1 LGHDT, CDR2 YNNKEL (reference sequence). This CDR3 region has 13 residues. V was clipped by 1 base and J by 7 bases; unmatched bases: 1. CDR3 residues: CASSQVTGNEQFF. The CDR3 DNA reads TGTGCCAGCAGCCAAGTGACAGGGAATGAGCAGTTCTTC.

CDR3 protein: CASTGGQNYGYTF. The CDR3, as DNA: TGTGCCAGCACCGGGGGACAGAACTATGGCTACACCTTC. The gene calls are TRBV28 and TRBJ1-2; 7 positions agree with TRBD1. The length of the CDR3 is 13 residues. The germline V gene has CDR1 MDHEN and CDR2 SYDVKM. V shed 7 bases, J shed 2 bases, and the junction held 4 bases outside the gene matches.

This chain joins TRBV5-6 and TRBJ1-1; D is unclear. The CDR3 runs 12 residues. The germline V gene has CDR1 SGHDT and CDR2 YYEEEE. V shed 7 bases and J shed 1 base, with 8 bases lying between them. The CDR3 DNA reads TGTGCCAGCCAAAGACAGAACACTGAAGCTTTCTTT. It encodes CASQRQNTEAFF.